The following is a T cell receptor (beta chain) sequence with its context. Treatment reported: preoperative locoregional IRX-2 cytokine immunotherapy. This phase Ib study tested locoregional IRX-2 cytokine immunotherapy given before surgery. Measured with immunoSEQ multiplex PCR; TCRdb has only the in-frame clones, and not every one. This sample has about 34,000 clones, with around 96% found just once. The germline gives CDR1 LGHNA, CDR2 YSLEER. The CDR3 has 16 amino acids. V was clipped by 3 bases and J by 4 bases; unmatched bases: 8. The sample is drawn from a study of preoperative IRX-2 immunotherapy in early breast cancer.

The chain recombines TRBV4-3 with TRBJ2-1, with 8 positions matching TRBD2. This receptor was identified in a human donor with breast cancer. Sampling was done from a patient treated with IRX-2 immunotherapy. The CDR3 DNA reads TGCGCCAGCAGCCAGTTTGGGACTAGGGGTTACAATGAGCAGTTCTTC. As protein: CASSQFGTRGYNEQFF.